This TCR beta chain was profiled in a study of vaccination and CD4 T cells after COVID-19. At the level of the study: Median draw time for post-COVID samples was 85 to 110 days post-diagnosis (range 35 to 161). Findings and limits, study-wide: Median counts of SARS-CoV-2-reactive clonotypes increased from around 20 to 38; this difference was not significant.

The CDR3 is 13 residues long. The germline V and J ends were trimmed by 1 base and 6 bases, with 9 bases remaining between them. The germline gives CDR1 SNHLY, CDR2 FYNNEI. Oncomine TCR Beta short-read sequencing was applied to DNA from cultured CD4+ T cells. MiXCR, run by TCRdb on the PCR reads, gives a single entry per CDR3 protein. The sample records approximately 12,000 distinct CDR3 sequences, approximately 60% being singletons. Described treatment: roughly 10-day PBMC culture with coronavirus spike peptide pools or control peptides (ViraFEST assay). Expansion of antigen-specific T cells with peptide pools by ViraFEST preceded sequencing of TCRs. There are a few counts of this clonotype. The target antigen is unknown.

This receptor was obtained from a human donor who had recovered from COVID-19. The starting material was CD4+ T cells from blood, cultured in vitro, obtained before SARS-CoV-2 vaccination. The rearrangement links TRBV2 to TRBJ2-5, with D possibly being TRBD2 (7 bases). The CDR3 DNA reads TGTGCCAGCAGTGAAGGGGGGGGGCAGACCCAGTACTTC. As protein: CASSEGGGQTQYF.